This TCR beta chain emerged from a study of identical twins. TCRdb itself ran the 5' RACE reads through MiXCR, one entry per CDR3 protein. The table has around 290,000 distinct CDR3 sequences, roughly 10% seen once; the top ten hold 5.5% to 9%. V was clipped by 5 bases and J by 3 bases, with 12 bases between them. CDR3 length: 14 amino acids. Germline V gene sequence: CDR1 LNHDA, CDR2 SQIVND (reference sequence). The sample also formed part of further work on yellow fever vaccine responses in identical twins.

The sample taken for sequencing was CD8+ T cells sorted from blood. This receptor was taken from a woman aged 18-30 years in good health. The chain links TRBV19 to TRBJ2-3, with D perhaps TRBD2 (6 bases). CDR3 sequence: CASSAGLVTDTQYF. CDR3 DNA: TGTGCCAGTAGTGCGGGACTTGTAACAGATACGCAGTATTTT. The variable domain in full, completed from reference TRBV19 and TRBJ2-3, reads DGGITQSPKYLFRKEGQNVTLSCEQNLNHDAMYWYRQDPGQGLRLIYYSQIVNDFQKGDIAEGYSVSREKKESFPLTVTSAQKNPTAFYLCASSAGLVTDTQYFGPGTRLTVL.